This T cell receptor (beta chain) is from a study of shared clonotypes between healthy human individuals (dated by TCRdb to 2020 to 2021). Broadly, across the study: The cohort comprised a couple of women and three men aged 18 to 49 years. Per donor, three plates each were used for CD4 naive and CD4 memory, two for CD8 naive, and one for CD8 memory. To estimate repertoire size and how much clonotype sharing occurs between individuals, the study deeply sequenced the blood TCR repertoires of roughly 5 healthy adults. Different laboratories and diverse techniques were used to prepare libraries and sequence TCR repertoires, to increase sequencing depth and limit assay-specific biases. Between about 0.85 and 9.5 billion PBMCs per donor were obtained by leukapheresis. Findings and caveats that apply to the study as a whole: Naive subsets generally had larger estimated clonotype richness than memory subsets. Compared with non-shared clonotypes, clonotypes shared by all four sorted-subset donors had higher generation probabilities. Pairwise subsampling indicated that sequencing depth was expected to affect the degree of clonotype sharing among donors. Rarefaction of sorted-subset datasets indicated incomplete sequencing despite the large sequencing depth. When a few donors were compared, the shared fraction of clonotypes was around 5% for naive CD4, about 4% for naive CD8, about 2.5% for memory CD4, and 0.4% for memory CD8. Because the study included a small number of donors, the genetic and exposure-history diversity represented was limited. Sampling was restricted to blood, and TCR repertoires in tissue are likely to differ from TCR repertoires in blood.

Comment on this clone: What antigen it recognizes has not been identified. Qualities for individual bases were not recorded, and no much larger clone is one base off.

TCR CDR3 regions were amplified from genomic DNA by multiplex PCR using the deep immunoSEQ assay. Genomic DNA extracted from each cell subset was distributed evenly over all wells of several immunoSEQ 96-well plates, and each plate served as one replicate. Each replicate PCR for sorted subsets received about 220 ng genomic DNA, equal to about 30,000 T cell genomes. Purified libraries were measured with a Qubit 3.0 fluorometer, size-checked on a Bioanalyzer 2100, and measured again with the KAPA Library Quantification kit. Each immunoSEQ 96-well plate was sequenced on its own single-read 150-cycle Illumina NextSeq 550 flow cell. Turning to the authors' computational methods: Because the immunoSEQ output held only junctional sequences and lacked quality scores, the filtering could not match the filtering applied to full-length reads. To assign V/J genes and CDR3, sequences were annotated using PyIR, a Python wrapper for IgBLAST v1.9, with IMGT germline references. Reads were removed for weak V/J assignments (E-value above 1e-6), missing CDR3, stop codons, out-of-frame junctions, or ambiguous translated residues. V3J clonotypes were defined as sequences sharing an identical inferred V gene, J gene, and CDR3 amino acid sequence. To compute the percentage overlap between repertoires, the number of shared unique clonotypes was divided by the size of the smaller repertoire. Richness of each repertoire was evaluated using RTK rarefaction, the Chao1 estimator, and Recon v2.1 estimates of unobserved clonotypes. Generation probabilities were computed with OLGA for all TCRbeta clonotypes obtained by the gDNA method from several donors. Held by TCRdb, this immuneACCESS table contains in-frame sequences only and omits some clones. Under half of the omission traces to an unresolved V gene where checked; the cause of the rest is unknown. V and J calls and clone size are copied from that table; D and trimming were computed from the DNA. Across this sample there are approximately 980,000 clones, with around three quarters seen only once. Nearly 1.5% of the sample goes to the ten largest clones.

V was cut back by 0 bases and J by 6 bases, leaving a gap of 6 bases between them. Reading the germline V gene (reference sequence) gives CDR1 GTSNPN and CDR2 SVGIG. The CDR3 holds 12 amino acids from the cysteine to the phenylalanine. Just the 36-base CDR3 DNA is kept, in frame starting at base 1. The donors were healthy, HIV-negative adults with no recently reported acute infections or vaccinations. All donors were Caucasian adults living in Nashville, Tennessee, USA. CD4+ T cells were enriched by magnetic negative selection; naive cells were then positively selected on CD45RA, and the negative fraction formed the memory subset. Blood was obtained by leukapheresis, after which PBMCs were separated by Ficoll-Histopaque density gradient centrifugation and cryopreserved in liquid nitrogen vapor phase. Analytical flow cytometry was used to check the purity and quantity of each magnetically sorted T cell population. Genomic DNA was isolated from every sorted fraction and measured by UV absorbance on a Nanodrop 2000c.

The receptor was derived from a young man in good health. Sample: memory CD4+ T cells sorted from blood. In the paper's terms, the cell subset or site label means: CD45RA-negative fraction. This chain joins TRBV30 to TRBJ2-1, with the identity of the D gene unclear. The nucleotides are TGTGCCTGGAGTGTACGATCCAATGAGCAGTTCTTC. This encodes CAWSVRSNEQFF.